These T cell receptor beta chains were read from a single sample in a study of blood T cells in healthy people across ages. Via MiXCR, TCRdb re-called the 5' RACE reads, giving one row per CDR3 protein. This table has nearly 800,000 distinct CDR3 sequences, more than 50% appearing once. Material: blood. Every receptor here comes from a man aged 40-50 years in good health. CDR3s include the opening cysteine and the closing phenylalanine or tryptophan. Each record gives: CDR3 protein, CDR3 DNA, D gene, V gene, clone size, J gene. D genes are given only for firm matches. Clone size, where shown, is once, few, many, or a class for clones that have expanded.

CDR3: CASSVGKGIMGEQYF
DNA: TGTGCCAGCAGCGTCGGTAAGGGGATTATGGGCGAGCAGTACTTC
D: .
V: TRBV9
size: .
J: TRBJ2-7

CDR3: CATSRVSGAGANVLTF
DNA: TGTGCCACCAGCAGAGTATCAGGGGCTGGGGCCAACGTCCTGACTTTC
D: .
V: TRBV15
size: .
J: TRBJ2-6

CDR3: CASSLDERNTDTQYF
DNA: TGTGCCAGCAGCTTAGATGAACGGAACACAGATACGCAGTATTTT
D: .
V: TRBV7-2
size: .
J: TRBJ2-3

CDR3: CASSSGRGEETQYF
DNA: TGTGCCAGCAGCTCCGGACGGGGAGAAGAGACCCAGTACTTC
D: .
V: TRBV7-2
size: .
J: TRBJ2-5

CDR3: CASTNDRTGYSPLHF
DNA: TGTGCCAGCACGAACGACAGGACGGGTTATTCACCCCTCCACTTT
D: .
V: TRBV3-1
size: few
J: TRBJ1-6

CDR3: CSARDKVTDTQYF
DNA: TGCAGTGCTAGAGATAAGGTCACAGATACGCAGTATTTT
D: .
V: TRBV20-1
size: .
J: TRBJ2-3

CDR3: CSARGTVVSEQYF
DNA: TGCAGTGCTAGGGGCACAGTTGTATCCGAGCAGTACTTC
D: .
V: TRBV20-1
size: few
J: TRBJ2-7

CDR3: CASSLTRVGTDTQYF
DNA: TGTGCCAGCAGTTTGACTAGGGTCGGCACAGATACGCAGTATTTT
D: .
V: TRBV12-3/TRBV12-4
size: .
J: TRBJ2-3

CDR3: CASSSGTQNKKLFF
DNA: TGTGCCAGCAGCTCCGGGACCCAAAATAAAAAACTGTTTTTT
D: .
V: TRBV2
size: .
J: TRBJ1-4

CDR3: CSAPQPLDSQHYQETQYF
DNA: TGCAGTGCTCCACAACCTCTGGACAGTCAACACTACCAAGAGACCCAGTACTTC
D: .
V: TRBV20-1
size: .
J: TRBJ2-5

CDR3: CASSPRRTSGRGSSYNEQFF
DNA: TGTGCCAGCAGCCCACGCCGAACTAGCGGGAGGGGGAGCTCCTACAATGAGCAGTTCTTC
D: TRBD2
V: TRBV4-2
size: once
J: TRBJ2-1

CDR3: CATGVLSGANVLTF
DNA: TGCGCCACAGGGGTCCTATCTGGGGCCAACGTCCTGACTTTC
D: TRBD1
V: TRBV28
size: .
J: TRBJ2-6

CDR3: CASGQGKNSPLHF
DNA: TGTGCCAGCGGACAGGGAAAAAATTCACCCCTCCACTTT
D: TRBD1
V: TRBV6-1
size: .
J: TRBJ1-6

CDR3: CASSPAPRGVGNEQFF
DNA: TGCGCCAGCAGCCCTGCCCCACGCGGAGTAGGCAATGAGCAGTTCTTC
D: .
V: TRBV5-1
size: .
J: TRBJ2-1

CDR3: CASSSTGGAGSYEQYF
DNA: TGTGCCAGCAGTTCCACAGGGGGCGCCGGGTCCTACGAGCAGTACTTC
D: TRBD1
V: TRBV11-3
size: .
J: TRBJ2-7

CDR3: CASSPPPGLAGGPSTYNEQFF
DNA: TGTGCCAGCAGCCCCCCCCCGGGACTAGCGGGAGGGCCTTCTACCTACAATGAGCAGTTCTTC
D: TRBD2
V: TRBV11-1
size: once
J: TRBJ2-1

CDR3: CASSRTSPGELFF
DNA: TGCGCCAGCAGCCGGACTAGCCCCGGGGAGCTGTTTTTT
D: TRBD2
V: TRBV4-3
size: .
J: TRBJ2-2

CDR3: CASSPNTLIQGNEQYF
DNA: TGTGCCAGCAGCCCCAATACTCTGATACAGGGAAACGAGCAGTACTTC
D: .
V: TRBV16
size: .
J: TRBJ2-7

CDR3: CATRRQGSSSGANVLTF
DNA: TGTGCCACCAGAAGACAGGGGTCCTCCTCTGGGGCCAACGTCCTGACTTTC
D: TRBD1
V: TRBV15
size: .
J: TRBJ2-6

CDR3: CASSGLGLAGDEQYF
DNA: TGTGCCAGCAGCGGACTGGGACTAGCGGGAGACGAGCAGTACTTC
D: TRBD2
V: TRBV7-9
size: few
J: TRBJ2-7

CDR3: CASSAWDRGNEKLFF
DNA: TGTGCCAGCAGCGCTTGGGACAGGGGGAATGAAAAACTGTTTTTT
D: TRBD1
V: TRBV7-9
size: .
J: TRBJ1-4

CDR3: CASSSRQGVTTEAFF
DNA: TGTGCCAGCAGTTCGAGACAGGGGGTGACCACTGAAGCTTTCTTT
D: TRBD1
V: TRBV12-3/TRBV12-4
size: .
J: TRBJ1-1

CDR3: CASSISHVSGSHEQYF
DNA: TGTGCCAGTAGTATCTCTCATGTTAGCGGGAGCCACGAGCAGTACTTC
D: TRBD2
V: TRBV19
size: .
J: TRBJ2-7